What follows are 13 T cell receptor beta chains derived from one specimen sequenced in a study of CD8+CD57+ T cells in acquired aplastic anemia (dated by TCRdb to 2016 to 2019). Expansion of CD8+CD57+ cells had been shown by flow cytometry in the patients chosen for sequencing. TCRdb records Illumina HiSeq 2000 as the sequencer. Genomic DNA served as template for TCR beta VDJ combination and CDR3 sequence profiling. The raw public reads went through TCRdb reprocessing: fastp at Q25, MiXCR clone calling, in-frame beta chains kept. Identical CDR3 proteins give one entry, which carries the most common genes and DNA. For this sample there are 250,000 to 350,000 distinct CDR3 sequences; approximately 58% appear just once. The ten largest clonotypes hold around 1.3% of the sample. The specimen sequenced was sorted CD4+, CD8+, or CD8+CD57+ T cells (not recorded which) from PBMCs. All receptors derive from a human donor with aplastic anemia.

This chain uses TRBV5-5 with TRBJ2-2; D not resolved. Germline V gives CDR1 SGHKS, CDR2 YYEKEE (reference sequence). Trimming shortened V by 0 bases and J by 4 bases, and 13 bases separated the two germline ends. This CDR3 comprises 16 residues. The CDR3 DNA follows: TGTGCCAGCAGCTTGGAGTGGGTTGTAGGCACCGGGGAGCTGTTTTTT. It yields the protein CASSLEWVVGTGELFF. The full variable domain, completed using reference TRBV5-5 and TRBJ2-2, is DAGVTQSPTHLIKTRGQQVTLRCSPISGHKSVSWYQQVLGQGPQFIFQYYEKEERGRGNFPDRFSARQFPNYSSELNVNALLLGDSALYLCASSLEWVVGTGELFFGEGSRLTVL.

This clonotype was recorded at least ten times. The genes are TRBV5-5 and TRBJ2-3; TRBD2 matches at 9 bases. The CDR3 extends over 15 amino acids. The germline gives CDR1 SGHKS, CDR2 YYEKEE (reference sequence). Trimming cost V 3 bases and J 10 bases; bases outside gene matches: 12. CDR3 nucleotides: TGTGCCAGCAGCTCCGTAGCGGGGGCCTTATTCCCGCAGTATTTT. This translates into CASSSVAGALFPQYF.

This clonotype showed up many times. The V call is TRBV28, the J call TRBJ1-2; weak D call: TRBD1 (6 bases). CDR3 length: 12 amino acids. CDR1 MDHEN and CDR2 SYDVKM come from the germline V gene. Trimming removed 10 bases at V and 2 bases at J, with 11 bases between. CDR3 protein: CAIQGANYGYTF. As DNA, the CDR3 is TGTGCCATACAGGGAGCAAACTATGGCTACACCTTC.

The chain couples TRBV7-8 to TRBJ1-6; 8 bases are a match to TRBD1. The CDR3 covers 14 residues. Germline CDR1 and CDR2: SGHVS and FQNEAQ. Trimming took 5 bases from V and 8 from J; bases not matched to a gene: 5. CDR3 protein: CASSATGVDSPLHF. The CDR3 nucleotides are TGTGCCAGCAGCGCGACAGGGGTGGATTCACCCCTCCACTTT.

As concerns this clonotype: At one boundary the junction diverges from the germline segment, which might be a read error. The chain recombines TRBV7-7 with TRBJ2-5, with D unclear. This CDR3 is 12 amino acids long. Germline loops: CDR1 SSHAT, CDR2 FNYEAQ (reference sequence). The CDR3 DNA reads as TGTGCTAGCAGCTTGGCAGTCGAGACCCAGTACTTC. As protein: CASSLAVETQYF.

With respect to this clonotype: It is likely a read error, because the conserved phenylalanine at the end of the CDR3 is missing. In nucleotides, the CDR3 is TGCGCCAGCAGCCCCGGACAGCACCAAGAGACCCAGTACCTC. It encodes CASSPGQHQETQYL. This chain uses TRBV4-3 with TRBJ2-5, with D possibly TRBD1 on 6 matching bases. Trimming took off 4 bases at V and 0 bases at J, with 9 bases between the two ends. This CDR3 comprises 14 residues. The germline CDR1 and CDR2 sequences are LGHNA and YSLEER.

This chain connects TRBV7-2 to TRBJ2-1; 7 bases align to TRBD2. CDR1 is SGHTA and CDR2 is FQGNSA in the germline V gene. The CDR3 length is 15 residues. V dropped 6 bases and J dropped 2; count of bases not matched to a gene: 7. The CDR3 coding sequence is TGTGCCAGCAGTTGGGGAGCGGGAACCTACAATGAGCAGTTCTTC. Translation gives CASSWGAGTYNEQFF.

This clonotype came up a few times. The J gene is TRBJ2-7, the V gene TRBV9; D is ambiguous. The CDR3 sequence is 12 residues long. The germline CDR1 and CDR2 sequences are SGDLS and YYNGEE. V was shortened by 2 bases and J by 7 bases, with 10 bases between the two germline ends. CDR3 residues: CASSVTRQEQYF. The CDR3 DNA follows: TGTGCCAGCAGCGTTACAAGGCAGGAGCAGTACTTC. The full variable domain, in which reference TRBV9 and TRBJ2-7 provide the parts outside the CDR3, is DSGVTQTPKHLITATGQRVTLRCSPRSGDLSVYWYQQSLDQGLQFLIQYYNGEERAKGNILERFSAQQFPDLHSELNLSSLELGDSALYFCASSVTRQEQYFGPGTRLTVT.

This clonotype occurred a few times. The CDR3 DNA sequence: TGTGCCACCAGTGTGGGCAGGTATGAACCAGAGACCCAGTACTTC. Translation gives CATSVGRYEPETQYF. The chain is built from TRBV24-1 and TRBJ2-5; D ambiguous. The V gene's germline CDR1 is KGHDR and CDR2 SFDVKD. Trimming cost V 5 bases and J 4 bases, with 16 bases left between them. CDR3 length: 15 residues.

This clonotype was counted at least ten times. The rearrangement joins TRBV27 to TRBJ1-6; D perhaps matches TRBD1 (6 bases). There are 14 residues in the CDR3. V lost 2 bases and J 8 bases, leaving 10 bases between the germline ends. Germline CDR1 reads MNHEY; CDR2 reads SMNVEV (reference sequence). DNA for the CDR3: TGTGCCAGCAGTTTAAACAGGGTGTATTCACCCCTCCACTTT. Protein product: CASSLNRVYSPLHF.

The DNA for the CDR3 is TGTGCCAGCAGTGTCGGGACGGCACTCGGCTACACCTTC. Translated: CASSVGTALGYTF. V is TRBV25-1 and J is TRBJ1-2, with D possibly matching TRBD1 (5 bases). The CDR3 loop spans 13 amino acids. Trimming removed 4 bases from V and 8 bases from J, with 14 bases in between. CDR1 and CDR2 (germline): MGHDK, SYGVNS.

A word on this clonotype: Since no conserved phenylalanine or tryptophan closes the CDR3, a read error is the likely cause. The chain uses TRBV2 and TRBJ2-6; 12 nucleotides match TRBD1. The CDR3 is 18 amino acids. J gave up 3 bases and V 9 bases, and 12 bases lay outside the gene matches. From germline, CDR1 is SNHLY and CDR2 FYNNEI. CDR3 DNA sequence: TGTGCCAGAAACCTAGGGACAGGGGGCTTAATTGGGGCCAACGTCCTGACTTGC. Residues: CARNLGTGGLIGANVLTC.

Comments on this clonotype: Given a much more abundant clone one base away, this may be a read error. The chain joins TRBV9 to TRBJ2-1; 8 bases align to TRBD2. The ends lost 4 bases at V and 13 bases at J; junction bases unmatched: 16. This CDR3 is built from 15 residues. The germline V gene has CDR1 SGDLS and CDR2 YYNGEE. The CDR3 bases are TGTGCCAGCAGCCAAGTTGTGCTTAGCGGGAACGACCAGTTCTTC. The encoded protein is CASSQVVLSGNDQFF.